A selection of T cell receptor beta chains follows, all from one sample in a study of OX40 agonist ivuxolimab in advanced cancers. Sequencing used immunoSEQ multiplex PCR; TCRdb keeps in-frame clones, though not all of them. The sample carries 75,000 to 100,000 clones, roughly nine tenths recorded once. This material consisted of CD4+ or CD8+ T cells sorted from blood, taken in a trial of the OX40 agonist ivuxolimab. These receptors were taken from an adult with an advanced solid tumor such as melanoma, head and neck, liver or kidney cancer. Both conserved end residues are part of each CDR3. A D gene is named only where the DNA matches it firmly. Size is stated for part of the rows, as once, few or many counts, or as a class when the clone is expanded.

D gene	V gene	clone size	J gene	CDR3 DNA	CDR3 protein
.	TRBV19	once	TRBJ1-4	TGTGCCAGTAGTCTCCGACGTAATGAAAAACTGTTTTTT	CASSLRRNEKLFF
TRBD2	TRBV7-2	.	TRBJ2-5	TGTGCCAGCAGCCGTTTACTAGCGGGAGGTTACGAGACCCAGTACTTC	CASSRLLAGGYETQYF
TRBD2	TRBV29-1	.	TRBJ2-3	TGCAGCGTTGAAGCCGGGACTAGCGACACAGATACGCAGTATTTT	CSVEAGTSDTDTQYF
.	TRBV5-1	.	TRBJ2-2	TGCGCCAGCAGCTTGGCCGTCCCGGGAAGAACGAACACCGGGGAGCTGTTTTTT	CASSLAVPGRTNTGELFF
.	TRBV5-6	.	TRBJ2-3	TGTGCCAGCAGAGGGGGTCCTCCCCGCACAGATACGCAGTATTTT	CASRGGPPRTDTQYF
.	TRBV28	.	TRBJ2-7	TGTGCCAGCGACAGTACCCCCTCCTACGAGCAGTACTTC	CASDSTPSYEQYF
.	TRBV30	.	TRBJ2-5	TGTGCCTGGAGTGTCCTCCAGACCCAGTACTTC	CAWSVLQTQYF
TRBD2	TRBV9	.	TRBJ2-3	TGTGCCAGCAGCGTAGATAGCGGGAGATTAAGCACAGATACGCAGTATTTT	CASSVDSGRLSTDTQYF
.	TRBV7-2	.	TRBJ2-7	TGTGCCAGCAGCTTCCAGGCGAGTAACTCCTACGAGCAGTACTTC	CASSFQASNSYEQYF
.	TRBV4-3	.	TRBJ2-1	TGCGCCAGCAGCCACGGCGGGACCTCCCTCTTTTTCTTC	CASSHGGTSLFFF
TRBD1	TRBV5-1	.	TRBJ2-3	TGCGCCAGCAGCCCCCGGGACAGGGTGACAGATACGCAGTATTTT	CASSPRDRVTDTQYF
.	TRBV7-8	.	TRBJ2-1	TGTGCCAGCAGCCCCTTAGGCCGAGGTGAGCAGTTCTTC	CASSPLGRGEQFF
.	TRBV11-2	.	TRBJ2-7	TGTGCCAGCAGCACCCGAGGGTCCTACGAGCAGTACTTC	CASSTRGSYEQYF
TRBD1	TRBV5-4	.	TRBJ2-5	TGTGCCAGCAGCAGAACAGGGACAGGGCACCAAGAGACCCAGTACTTC	CASSRTGTGHQETQYF
.	TRBV6-5	.	TRBJ2-1	TGTGCCAGCACCCCGGTGGGGAGGAATGAGCAGTTCTTC	CASTPVGRNEQFF
.	TRBV29-1	.	TRBJ2-1	TGCAGCGTTGAAGTCTGGAGTAGGCGGAACAACAATGAGCAGTTCTTC	CSVEVWSRRNNNEQFF
.	TRBV5-1	.	TRBJ2-4	TGCGCCAGCAGCTTGGGCGCGAGGGGCCATCGGAACATTCAGTACTTC	CASSLGARGHRNIQYF
TRBD2	TRBV19	.	TRBJ2-1	TGTGCCAGTAGTGGGGGGGGACTAGCGGGAGCCAGTGAGCAGTTCTTC	CASSGGGLAGASEQFF
TRBD1	TRBV7-9	once	TRBJ2-3	TGTGCCAGCAGCACAGGGGTCTGGGCAGATACGCAGTATTTT	CASSTGVWADTQYF
.	TRBV27	.	TRBJ1-1	TGTGCCAGCAGTCCACAGCTCTGGAGCACTGAAGCTTTCTTT	CASSPQLWSTEAFF
TRBD2	TRBV7-9	.	TRBJ2-1	TGTGCCAGCTGCGGACTAGCGGGGTTGAGCTCCTACAATGAGCAGTTCTTC	CASCGLAGLSSYNEQFF
.	TRBV6-1	.	TRBJ2-1	TGTGCCAGCAGTCTGTCGGGAGCGCTCAATGAGCAGTTCTTC	CASSLSGALNEQFF
.	TRBV19	once	TRBJ1-5	TGTGCCAGTAATGGTGGGCCAGGCGGCAATCAGCCCCAGCATTTT	CASNGGPGGNQPQHF
TRBD2	TRBV29-1	.	TRBJ2-3	TGCAGCGTTGTGCGGGGGACAGATACGCAGTATTTT	CSVVRGTDTQYF
.	TRBV7-2	.	TRBJ2-3	TGTGCCGTTAAGGGGAGCACAGATACGCAGTATTTT	CAVKGSTDTQYF
TRBD2	TRBV4-2	.	TRBJ2-2	TGTGCCAGCAGCCAAGGGCTAGCGGGCACAAAGTGGCTGAACACCGGGGAGCTGTTTTTT	CASSQGLAGTKWLNTGELFF
TRBD1	TRBV5-1	.	TRBJ2-5	TGCGCCAGCAGCTACCTAGGGGACAGCCCCCAAGAGACCCAGTACTTC	CASSYLGDSPQETQYF
TRBD2	TRBV5-4	.	TRBJ2-1	TGTGCCAGCAGCCGGACTAGCGGGCTGTACAATGAGCAGTTCTTC	CASSRTSGLYNEQFF
TRBD2	TRBV28	few	TRBJ2-1	TGTGCCAGCAGTTACGGACTAGCGGGAGTTGATGAGCAGTTCTTC	CASSYGLAGVDEQFF
.	TRBV5-1	.	TRBJ2-2	TGCGCCAGCAGCTTGGAAGGGGTCACCGGGGAGCTGTTTTTT	CASSLEGVTGELFF
.	TRBV28	.	TRBJ2-2	TGTGCCAGCAGTTTCCAGCGGAGCACCGGGGAGCTGTTTTTT	CASSFQRSTGELFF
.	TRBV6-6	.	TRBJ2-4	TGTGCCAGCTTCGGATCAGCCAAAAACATTCAGTACTTC	CASFGSAKNIQYF
.	TRBV29-1	.	TRBJ2-7	TGCAGCGCCGCCGGGGCCCACTACGAGCAGTACTTC	CSAAGAHYEQYF
TRBD1	TRBV6-1	.	TRBJ2-2	TGTGCCAGCAGACGCGGACAGGGGAACACCGGGGAGCTGTTTTTT	CASRRGQGNTGELFF
.	TRBV7-9	.	TRBJ2-7	TGTGCCAGCAGCTTAGGCTCCCTTCCCTACGAGCAGTACTTC	CASSLGSLPYEQYF
TRBD1	TRBV28	.	TRBJ1-2	TGTGCCAGCGTGCGATTGACAGGGGGTGGCCGGAGCTACACCTTC	CASVRLTGGGRSYTF
TRBD2	TRBV4-1	.	TRBJ2-1	TGCGCCAGCAGCCAAGATCGGGGGGACCGTACCTACAATGAGCAGTTCTTC	CASSQDRGDRTYNEQFF
.	TRBV13	.	TRBJ2-7	TGTGCCAGCAGCCTGGGACTGGGCTCCTACGAGCAGTACTTC	CASSLGLGSYEQYF
TRBD1	TRBV2	.	TRBJ1-1	TGTGCCAGCAAAGGACAGGGGGACACTGAAGCTTTCTTT	CASKGQGDTEAFF
TRBD1	TRBV7-2	.	TRBJ2-2	TGTGCCAGCAGTCCCGGGACAGGGGGCCTAGCCGGGGAGCTGTTTTTT	CASSPGTGGLAGELFF
.	TRBV7-9	.	TRBJ1-2	TGTGCCAGCAGCTCTAGGACAGATTATGGCTACACCTTC	CASSSRTDYGYTF
.	TRBV28	.	TRBJ1-4	TGTGCCAGCAGCCGCATGGGTGGGGTTGGTAATGAAAAACTGTTTTTT	CASSRMGGVGNEKLFF
TRBD2	TRBV18	.	TRBJ2-7	TGTGCCAGCTCACCGCGGGAGATCTACGAGCAGTACTTC	CASSPREIYEQYF
.	TRBV18	.	TRBJ1-1	TGTGCCAGCTCCCTGCGGGCAGGGACCACTGAAGCTTTCTTT	CASSLRAGTTEAFF
TRBD2	TRBV7-2	.	TRBJ2-7	TGTGCCAGCAGCGGACTAGCGGGAGGCCGCTACGAGCAGTACTTC	CASSGLAGGRYEQYF
.	TRBV4-1	.	TRBJ2-1	TGCGCCAGCAGCCGGGGGATCGCGGGCACCTACAATGAGCAGTTCTTC	CASSRGIAGTYNEQFF
.	TRBV7-7	.	TRBJ2-2	TGTGCCAGCAGCAAGGGCCGCCTAATTAACACCGGGGAGCTGTTTTTT	CASSKGRLINTGELFF
TRBD2	TRBV7-2	.	TRBJ2-1	TGTGCCAGCAGCTCCCGGGGACTATACTACAATGAGCAGTTCTTC	CASSSRGLYYNEQFF
.	TRBV9	.	TRBJ2-3	TGTGCCAGCAGCGACGGGACGTCCTTTTACACAGATACGCAGTATTTT	CASSDGTSFYTDTQYF
TRBD1	TRBV10-3	.	TRBJ2-5	TGTGCCATCAGTGAGTCGGTCGGGACAGGGGAGAGGACCCAGTACTTC	CAISESVGTGERTQYF
.	TRBV4-2	few	TRBJ1-3	TGTGCCAGCAGCCCACGACTACTCGAAGGAACCATATATTTT	CASSPRLLEGTIYF
TRBD1	TRBV5-4	.	TRBJ1-4	TGTGCCAGCAGCGCGGGACAGGTCAATGAAAAACTGTTTTTT	CASSAGQVNEKLFF
TRBD2	TRBV5-4	.	TRBJ2-3	TGTGCCAGCAGCTTCCCTAGCGGGAGTGGGGCAGATACGCAGTATTTT	CASSFPSGSGADTQYF
TRBD2	TRBV7-9	.	TRBJ2-1	TGTGCCAGCAGCTTAGGAGGGAGGGGCCAGTACAATGAGCAGTTCTTC	CASSLGGRGQYNEQFF
TRBD1	TRBV7-2	.	TRBJ1-2	TGTGCCAGCAGCTTAGGGGGCCAGGGGGCGAGCTATGGCTACACCTTC	CASSLGGQGASYGYTF
.	TRBV5-6	.	TRBJ1-5	TGTGCCAGCAGCAAAACACAGTTTCTCAATCAGCCCCAGCATTTT	CASSKTQFLNQPQHF
.	TRBV7-6	.	TRBJ2-3	TGTGCCAGCAGCTCGAAAGTTCATCTCTCACGAGATACGCAGTATTTT	CASSSKVHLSRDTQYF